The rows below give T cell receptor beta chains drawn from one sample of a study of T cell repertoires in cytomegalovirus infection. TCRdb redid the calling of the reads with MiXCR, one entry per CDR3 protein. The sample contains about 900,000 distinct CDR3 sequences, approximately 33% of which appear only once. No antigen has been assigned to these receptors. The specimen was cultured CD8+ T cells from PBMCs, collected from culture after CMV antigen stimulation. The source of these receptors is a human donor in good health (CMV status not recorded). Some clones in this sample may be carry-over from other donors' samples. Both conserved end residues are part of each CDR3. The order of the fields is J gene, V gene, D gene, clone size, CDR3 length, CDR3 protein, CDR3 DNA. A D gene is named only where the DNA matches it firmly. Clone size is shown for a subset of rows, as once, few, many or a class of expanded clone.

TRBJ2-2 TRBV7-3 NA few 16 CASSLPGEAYTGELFF TGTGCCAGCAGCTTGCCCGGGGAGGCATACACCGGGGAGCTGTTTTTT
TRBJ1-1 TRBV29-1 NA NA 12 CSVKGQNTEAFF TGCAGCGTTAAGGGACAGAACACTGAAGCTTTCTTT
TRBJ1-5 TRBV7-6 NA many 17 CASSARGGVYSNQPQHF TGTGCCAGCAGCGCGAGGGGGGGCGTTTATAGCAATCAGCCCCAGCATTTT
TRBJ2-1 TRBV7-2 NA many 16 CASSWGTLVSYNEQFF TGTGCCAGCAGCTGGGGGACATTGGTTTCCTACAATGAGCAGTTCTTC
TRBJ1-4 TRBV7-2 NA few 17 CASSPAAWGARGEKLFF TGTGCCAGCAGCCCCGCTGCGTGGGGGGCCAGAGGTGAAAAACTGTTTTTT
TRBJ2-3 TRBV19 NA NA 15 CASSMRPGGPDTQYF TGTGCCAGTAGTATGAGGCCAGGGGGGCCAGATACGCAGTATTTT
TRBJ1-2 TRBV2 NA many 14 CASMGTDVGNGYTF TGTGCCAGCATGGGGACGGATGTTGGGAATGGCTACACCTTC
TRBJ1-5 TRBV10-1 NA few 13 CASSEDYNQPQHF TGCGCCAGCAGTGAGGACTATAATCAGCCCCAGCATTTT
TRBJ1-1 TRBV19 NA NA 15 CASSIVPGKNTEAFF TGTGCCAGTAGTATAGTTCCGGGAAAGAACACTGAAGCTTTCTTT
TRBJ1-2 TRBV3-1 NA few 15 CASSQGAGALRGYTF TGTGCCAGCAGCCAAGGGGCAGGGGCTCTTCGGGGCTACACCTTC
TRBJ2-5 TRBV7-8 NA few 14 CASNLRIDKETQYF TGTGCCAGCAATTTGAGGATAGATAAAGAGACCCAGTACTTC
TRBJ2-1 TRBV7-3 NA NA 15 CASSPGYSSYNEQFF TGTGCCAGCAGCCCAGGATATAGCTCCTACAATGAGCAGTTCTTC
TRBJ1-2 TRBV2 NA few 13 CASGGRANYGYTF TGTGCCAGCGGGGGCAGGGCCAACTATGGCTACACCTTC
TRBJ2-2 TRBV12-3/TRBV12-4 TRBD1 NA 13 CASSWQGAEELFF TGTGCCAGCAGTTGGCAGGGGGCCGAGGAGCTGTTTTTT
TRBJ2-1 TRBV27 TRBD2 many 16 CASSSGTSGGYNEQFF TGTGCCAGCAGTTCAGGGACTAGCGGGGGATACAATGAGCAGTTCTTC
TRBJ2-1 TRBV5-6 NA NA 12 CASSRPANEQFF TGTGCCAGCTCGCGCCCCGCCAATGAGCAGTTCTTC
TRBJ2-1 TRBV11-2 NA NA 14 CASSPGVLYNEQFF TGTGCCAGCAGCCCCGGGGTCCTTTACAATGAGCAGTTCTTC
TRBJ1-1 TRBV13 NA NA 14 CASSSRASNTEAFF TGTGCCAGCAGCTCGAGGGCGTCAAACACTGAAGCTTTCTTT
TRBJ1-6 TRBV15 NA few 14 CATLSSSYNSPLHF TGTGCCACCCTGAGCAGCTCCTATAATTCACCCCTCCACTTT
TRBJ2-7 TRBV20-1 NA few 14 CSAWPTGTLYEQYF TGCAGTGCCTGGCCGACCGGGACCCTCTACGAGCAGTACTTC
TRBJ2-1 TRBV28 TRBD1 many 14 CASSFGTGANEQFF TGTGCCAGCAGTTTCGGGACAGGGGCCAATGAGCAGTTCTTC
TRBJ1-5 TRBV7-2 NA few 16 CASSLVAGQGGQPQHF TGTGCCAGCAGCTTAGTTGCAGGGCAAGGAGGACAGCCCCAGCATTTT
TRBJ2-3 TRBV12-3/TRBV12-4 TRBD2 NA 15 CASSLLADHTDTQYF TGTGCCAGCAGCCTTCTAGCGGACCACACAGATACGCAGTATTTT
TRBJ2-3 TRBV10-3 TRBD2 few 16 CAISEEGGGALGTQYF TGTGCCATCAGTGAGGAGGGCGGGGGGGCCCTAGGGACGCAGTATTTT
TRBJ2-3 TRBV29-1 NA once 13 CSVERESTDTQYF TGCAGCGTTGAAAGAGAGAGCACAGATACGCAGTATTTT